One T cell receptor beta chain is described in this entry. The data were obtained in a study of technical replicates of blood from a few donors. Some clones are missing from TCRdb's copy, which holds only in-frame ones; the method was immunoSEQ multiplex PCR. This table holds more than 65,000 clones, under 98% found once. This clonotype originated in a human donor in good health. The sequenced sample consisted of T cells isolated from PBMCs.

The CDR3 spells CASSVATDNTEAFF. The CDR3 DNA reads TGTGCCAGCAGCGTAGCTACAGACAACACTGAAGCTTTCTTT. The chain uses TRBV9 and TRBJ1-1; D gene uncertain. V was clipped by 0 bases and J by 2 bases, with 8 bases between them. CDR3 length: 14 amino acids. CDR1 and CDR2 (germline): SGDLS, YYNGEE.